Listed here are 22 T cell receptor beta chains from one sample, sequenced in a study of T cell responses to AZD1222 COVID-19 vaccine. Produced via immunoSEQ multiplex PCR; TCRdb's table is partial and in-frame only. There are 80,000 to 100,000 clones in the sample; around nine tenths occur only once, and approximately 5% lies in the top ten. The source was peripheral blood, collected 28 days after the second AZD1222 dose. The source is an adult who received the AZD1222 COVID-19 vaccine.

The chain employs TRBV27 and TRBJ2-7; D is possibly TRBD1 or TRBD2 (5 bases each). V was trimmed by 2 bases and J by 1 base, leaving 12 bases between them. CDR1 is MNHEY and CDR2 is SMNVEV in the germline V gene (reference sequence). This CDR3 is built from 15 residues. The CDR3 spells CASSLRGDGSYEQYF. CDR3 bases: TGTGCCAGCAGTTTAAGAGGGGACGGATCCTACGAGCAGTACTTC.

This clone was observed a few times. This chain uses TRBV5-8 with TRBJ1-2; 9 bases line up with TRBD1. This CDR3 contains 14 residues. The V and J ends lost 2 bases and 5 bases, in that order; junction bases with no gene match: 4. Germline CDR1 is SGHTS and CDR2 is YDEGEE. CDR3 nucleotides: TGTGCCAGCAGCTTCATCGGGACAGGGTATGGCTACACCTTC. Its translation: CASSFIGTGYGYTF.

The chain has TRBV7-3 and TRBJ1-1, with a tentative D call TRBD1 (5 bases). This CDR3 contains 18 residues. V lost 5 bases to trimming and J lost 0 bases, with 22 bases between them. Germline values: CDR1 SGHTA, CDR2 FQGTGA. The CDR3 is CASSERPGTYIMNTEAFF. CDR3 in DNA: TGTGCCAGCAGCGAGAGACCCGGGACGTACATCATGAACACTGAAGCTTTCTTT.

The chain has TRBV3-1 (or the pseudogene TRBV3-2) and TRBJ1-4; D is perhaps TRBD1 (5 bases). The germline V gene encodes CDR1 LGHDT and CDR2 YNNKEL (reference sequence). The CDR3 runs 13 residues. Trimming took 2 bases from V and 8 from J, leaving 9 bases between them. For the CDR3, the DNA is TGTGCCAGCAGCCAACAGGGAGGGGAAAAACTGTTTTTT. The encoded protein is CASSQQGGEKLFF.

The chain has TRBV4-1 and TRBJ2-7, with TRBD1 matching 9 bases. Germline CDR1 and CDR2: MGHRA and YSYEKL. This CDR3 has 16 amino acids. V was clipped by 1 base and J by 2 bases; unmatched bases: 6. The CDR3 reads CASSQAPGQGTYEQYF. The CDR3 coding sequence is TGCGCCAGCAGCCAAGCCCCGGGACAGGGAACCTACGAGCAGTACTTC.

The J gene is TRBJ1-2, the V gene TRBV6-5, with D possibly TRBD1 on 5 matching bases. The V and J ends lost 6 bases and 2 bases respectively, with 16 bases between them. Germline CDR1 MNHEY, CDR2 SVGAGI. The CDR3 length is 15 residues. The CDR3 sequence is CASRSRDGVNYGYTF. DNA of the CDR3: TGTGCCAGCAGATCCCGGGACGGAGTAAACTATGGCTACACCTTC.

The count of this clone is one. The gene calls are TRBV18 and TRBJ1-6; D remains ambiguous. Looked up from germline, CDR1 is KGHSH and CDR2 is LQKENI. The germline V and J ends were trimmed by 3 bases and 9 bases, with 12 bases remaining between them. This CDR3 is 14 amino acids long. The CDR3 bases are TGTGCCAGCTCACCCGAAGGGAATGCTTCACCCCTCCACTTT. Translated, it gives CASSPEGNASPLHF. The whole variable domain, filled in from reference TRBV18 and TRBJ1-6, reads NAGVMQNPRHLVRRRGQEARLRCSPMKGHSHVYWYRQLPEEGLKFMVYLQKENIIDESGMPKERFSAEFPKEGPSILRIQQVVRGDSAAYFCASSPEGNASPLHFGNGTRLTVT.

The gene calls are TRBV5-1 and TRBJ1-1; D gene ambiguous. V was trimmed by 0 bases and J by 6 bases, leaving 9 bases between them. The CDR3 has 13 residues. Per the germline V gene, CDR1 is SGHRS and CDR2 is YFSETQ. CDR3 DNA: TGCGCCAGCAGCTTGGATCAGACTTCTGAAGCTTTCTTT. Its protein is CASSLDQTSEAFF.

The chain recombines TRBV19 with TRBJ1-5; maybe TRBD1 (5 bases). The germline gives CDR1 LNHDA, CDR2 SQIVND (reference sequence). CDR3 length: 12 residues. With 3 bases removed from V and 7 bases from J, the gap between germline ends came to 7 bases. The CDR3 coding sequence is TGTGCCAGTAGTATGAGGGACCAGCCCCAGCATTTT. Protein sequence: CASSMRDQPQHF.

This rearrangement joins TRBV19 to TRBJ2-2, with 7 bases matching TRBD1. Germline-derived CDR1 and CDR2 are LNHDA and SQIVND (reference sequence). The CDR3 length is 16 residues. Trimming removed 3 bases from V and 5 bases from J; junction bases left unmatched: 9. The CDR3 sequence: CASSMLGTARTGELFF. The CDR3 DNA is TGTGCCAGTAGTATGCTAGGGACAGCCAGGACCGGGGAGCTGTTTTTT.

The V call is TRBV19, the J call TRBJ1-2; D might be TRBD1 (5 bases). This CDR3 is built from 15 residues. The germline V and J ends were trimmed by 4 bases and 4 bases, with 16 bases remaining between them. Germline V gene data show CDR1 as LNHDA and CDR2 as SQIVND (reference sequence). The CDR3 here is CASSTIGTGFYGYTF. In nucleotides, the CDR3 is TGTGCCAGTAGTACGATCGGGACTGGGTTCTATGGCTACACCTTC.

V usage is TRBV6-5 and J usage is TRBJ2-7; D remains unclear. Per the germline V gene, CDR1 is MNHEY and CDR2 is SVGAGI. The CDR3 runs 15 residues. V was shortened by 0 bases and J by 7 bases, with 16 bases between the two germline ends. The CDR3 sequence: CASSYSLRRLGEQYF. The CDR3 DNA reads TGTGCCAGCAGTTACTCGTTGCGGCGGCTGGGGGAGCAGTACTTC.

V and J are TRBV7-9 and TRBJ2-2, with 7 bases lining up with TRBD1. This CDR3 comprises 14 residues. Germline V CDR1 and CDR2: SEHNR, FQNEAQ (reference sequence). The J segment lost 7 bases and the V segment lost 5 bases, leaving 7 bases of the junction unmatched. The CDR3, as DNA: TGTGCCAGCAGCGTTAGACAGGGTGACGGGGAGCTGTTTTTT. Residues: CASSVRQGDGELFF.

The V and J genes are TRBV18 and TRBJ1-4; weak D call: TRBD1 (6 bases). Germline CDR1 KGHSH, CDR2 LQKENI. V dropped 6 bases and J dropped 5 bases, with 19 bases sitting between them. The CDR3 covers 16 residues. The CDR3 protein is CASSPPTGTRNEKLFF. The CDR3 DNA follows: TGTGCCAGCTCCCCCCCTACAGGGACACGAAATGAAAAACTGTTTTTT.

V is TRBV18 and J is TRBJ2-3; D perhaps matches TRBD1 (6 bases). Trimming removed 6 bases at V and 1 base at J, with 11 bases between. The CDR3 runs 14 residues. CDR1 and CDR2 from the germline V gene are KGHSH and LQKENI. CDR3 amino acids: CASSSRQGTDTQYF. The CDR3 bases are TGTGCCAGCTCCTCACGACAGGGCACAGATACGCAGTATTTT.

V usage is TRBV5-1 and J usage is TRBJ2-1; 10 bases line up with TRBD2. The CDR3 spans 18 residues. CDR1 and CDR2 (germline): SGHRS, YFSETQ. With V trimmed by 0 bases and J by 1 base, 7 bases remained unmatched. Here the CDR3 reads CASSLASGGAGSYNEQFF. The CDR3 nucleotides read TGCGCCAGCAGCTTGGCGAGCGGGGGGGCCGGGTCCTACAATGAGCAGTTCTTC.

DNA for the CDR3: TGTGCCAGCAGCTTAGCGGGGGGGCTGGTCTACAATGAGCAGTTCTTC. Translated, it gives CASSLAGGLVYNEQFF. This rearrangement joins TRBV7-2 to TRBJ2-1; weak D call: TRBD2 (7 bases). The CDR3 sequence is 16 residues long. V gave up 0 bases and J gave up 3 bases, with 12 bases separating them. CDR1 is SGHTA and CDR2 is FQGNSA in the germline V gene.

V and J are TRBV4-2 and TRBJ1-2; 7 positions match TRBD1. The germline V gene has CDR1 LGHNA and CDR2 YNFKEQ. CDR3 length: 18 residues. V trimming: 0 bases; J trimming: 5 bases; junction bases outside the gene matches: 15. DNA of the CDR3: TGTGCCAGCAGCCAAGATCGGGGACAGTCATTTGGGAGGTATGGCTACACCTTC. Amino acids: CASSQDRGQSFGRYGYTF.

The chain carries TRBV6-5 and TRBJ1-1; D gene uncertain. The CDR3 is made up of 14 amino acids. Germline V gene data show CDR1 as MNHEY and CDR2 as SVGAGI. Trimming left V 10 bases short and J 3 bases short, with 18 bases between. This CDR3 reads CATRKGGAYTEAFF. DNA for the CDR3: TGTGCCACCCGGAAGGGAGGTGCGTACACTGAAGCTTTCTTT.

The CDR3 spells CASSIFEGEQYF. The CDR3, as DNA: TGTGCCAGTAGTATATTCGAAGGCGAGCAGTACTTC. The chain has TRBV19 and TRBJ2-7; D is unresolved. This CDR3 comprises 12 residues. Trimming removed 2 bases at V and 6 bases at J, with 8 bases between. The germline V gene has CDR1 LNHDA and CDR2 SQIVND (reference sequence).

The chain employs TRBV3-1 (or the pseudogene TRBV3-2) and TRBJ1-5; D is ambiguous. This CDR3 spans 14 amino acids. V lost 4 bases and J lost 6, with 13 bases in between. Germline values: CDR1 LGHDT, CDR2 YNNKEL (reference sequence). CDR3 region: CASSPTSGGQPQHF. The DNA for the CDR3 is TGTGCCAGCAGCCCCACGTCAGGTGGTCAGCCCCAGCATTTT.

The CDR3 nucleotides read TGTGCCAGCAGTGAGACGGAATATTCACCCCTCCACTTT. Protein: CASSETEYSPLHF. The rearrangement joins TRBV6-1 to TRBJ1-6; D not resolved. The ends were cut back, 3 bases at V and 8 bases at J, with 8 bases in the middle. Germline V lookup: CDR1 MNHNS, CDR2 SASEGT. This CDR3 has 13 amino acids.